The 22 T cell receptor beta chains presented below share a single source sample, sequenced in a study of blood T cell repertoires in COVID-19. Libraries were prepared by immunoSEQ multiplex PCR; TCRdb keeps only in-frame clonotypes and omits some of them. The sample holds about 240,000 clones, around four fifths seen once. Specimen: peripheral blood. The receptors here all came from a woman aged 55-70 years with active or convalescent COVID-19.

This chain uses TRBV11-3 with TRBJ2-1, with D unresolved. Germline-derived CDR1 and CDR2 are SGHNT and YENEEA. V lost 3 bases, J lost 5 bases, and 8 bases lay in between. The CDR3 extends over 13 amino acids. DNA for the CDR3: TGTGCCAGCAGCTTTGGCGGAAACAATGAGCAGTTCTTC. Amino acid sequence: CASSFGGNNEQFF.

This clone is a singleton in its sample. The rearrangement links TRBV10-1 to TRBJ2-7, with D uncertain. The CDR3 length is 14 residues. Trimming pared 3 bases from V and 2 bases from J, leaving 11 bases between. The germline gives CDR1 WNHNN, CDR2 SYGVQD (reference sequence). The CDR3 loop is CASSEPDQAYEQYV. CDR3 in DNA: TGCGCCAGCAGTGAACCAGACCAGGCCTACGAGCAGTACGTC.

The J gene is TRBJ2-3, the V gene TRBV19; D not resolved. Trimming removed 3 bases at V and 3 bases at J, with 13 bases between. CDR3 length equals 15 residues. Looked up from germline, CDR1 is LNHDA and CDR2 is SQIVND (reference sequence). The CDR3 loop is CASSIAAEWTDTQYF. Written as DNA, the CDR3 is TGTGCCAGTAGTATCGCGGCTGAATGGACAGATACGCAGTATTTT. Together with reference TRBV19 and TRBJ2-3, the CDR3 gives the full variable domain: DGGITQSPKYLFRKEGQNVTLSCEQNLNHDAMYWYRQDPGQGLRLIYYSQIVNDFQKGDIAEGYSVSREKKESFPLTVTSAQKNPTAFYLCASSIAAEWTDTQYFGPGTRLTVL.

CDR3 region: CASSPAGTSGTYEQYF. DNA of the CDR3: TGTGCCAGCAGCCCAGCGGGAACTAGCGGGACCTACGAGCAGTACTTC. This chain connects TRBV11-2 to TRBJ2-7; the match to TRBD2 covers 10 bases. CDR1 is SGHAT, CDR2 FQNNGV, per germline. Unmatched junction bases numbered 9, after V lost 5 bases and J lost 2 bases. The CDR3 is 16 residues long.

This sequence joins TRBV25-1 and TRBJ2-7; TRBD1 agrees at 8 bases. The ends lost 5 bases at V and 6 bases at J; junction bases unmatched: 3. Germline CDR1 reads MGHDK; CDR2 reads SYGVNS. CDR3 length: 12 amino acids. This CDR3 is CASSKQGAEQYF. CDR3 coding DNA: TGTGCCAGCAGTAAGCAGGGGGCCGAGCAGTACTTC.

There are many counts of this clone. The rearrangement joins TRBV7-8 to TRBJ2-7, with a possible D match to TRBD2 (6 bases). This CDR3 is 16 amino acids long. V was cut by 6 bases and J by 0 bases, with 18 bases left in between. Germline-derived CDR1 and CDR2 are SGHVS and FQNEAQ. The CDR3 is CASRLIAEGSSYEQYF. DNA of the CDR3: TGTGCCAGCAGACTCATAGCGGAGGGGAGCTCCTACGAGCAGTACTTC. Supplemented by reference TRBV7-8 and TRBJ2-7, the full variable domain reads GAGVSQSPRYKVAKRGQDVALRCDPISGHVSLFWYQQALGQGPEFLTYFQNEAQLDKSGLPSDRFFAERPEGSVSTLKIQRTQQEDSAVYLCASRLIAEGSSYEQYFGPGTRLTVT.

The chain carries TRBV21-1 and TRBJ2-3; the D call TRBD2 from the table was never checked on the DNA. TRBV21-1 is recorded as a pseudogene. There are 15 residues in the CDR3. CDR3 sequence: CASRGTSGFGDTQYF. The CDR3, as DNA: TGTGCCAGCCGAGGGACTAGCGGTTTCGGGGATACGCAGTATTTT.

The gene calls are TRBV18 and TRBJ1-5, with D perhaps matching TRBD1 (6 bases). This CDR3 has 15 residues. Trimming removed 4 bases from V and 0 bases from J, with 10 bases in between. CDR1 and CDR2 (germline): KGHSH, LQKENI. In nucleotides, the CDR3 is TGTGCCAGCTCACGCTACAGGGATAGCAATCAGCCCCAGCATTTT. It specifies CASSRYRDSNQPQHF.

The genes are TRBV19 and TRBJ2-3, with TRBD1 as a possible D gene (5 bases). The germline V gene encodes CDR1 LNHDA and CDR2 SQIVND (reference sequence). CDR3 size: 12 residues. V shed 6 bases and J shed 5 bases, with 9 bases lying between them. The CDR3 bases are TGTGCCAGTAGCGCCAGGGAAGATACGCAGTATTTT. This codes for CASSAREDTQYF.

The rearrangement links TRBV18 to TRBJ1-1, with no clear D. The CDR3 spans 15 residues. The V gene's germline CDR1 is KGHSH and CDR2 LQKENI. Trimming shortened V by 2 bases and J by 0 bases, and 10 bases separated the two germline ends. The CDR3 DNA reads TGTGCCAGCTCACCAGAGGCAGCCTTGAACACTGAAGCTTTCTTT. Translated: CASSPEAALNTEAFF.

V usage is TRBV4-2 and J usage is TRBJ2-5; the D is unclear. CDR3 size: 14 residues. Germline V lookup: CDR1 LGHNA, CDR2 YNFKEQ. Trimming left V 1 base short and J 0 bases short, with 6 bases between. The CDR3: CASSQANDQETQYF. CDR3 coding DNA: TGTGCCAGCAGCCAAGCTAACGACCAAGAGACCCAGTACTTC.

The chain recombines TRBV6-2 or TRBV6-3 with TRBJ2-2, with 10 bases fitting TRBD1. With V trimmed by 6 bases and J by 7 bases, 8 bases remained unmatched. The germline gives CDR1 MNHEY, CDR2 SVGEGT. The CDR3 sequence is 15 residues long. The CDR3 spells CASRPRQGAGGELFF. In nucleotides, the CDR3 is TGTGCCAGCAGACCTAGACAGGGGGCTGGCGGGGAGCTGTTTTTT.

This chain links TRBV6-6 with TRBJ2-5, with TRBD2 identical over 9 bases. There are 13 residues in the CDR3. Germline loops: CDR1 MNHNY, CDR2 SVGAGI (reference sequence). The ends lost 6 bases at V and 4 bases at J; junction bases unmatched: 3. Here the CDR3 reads CASRLAGAETQYF. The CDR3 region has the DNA TGTGCCAGCAGGTTAGCGGGGGCAGAGACCCAGTACTTC.

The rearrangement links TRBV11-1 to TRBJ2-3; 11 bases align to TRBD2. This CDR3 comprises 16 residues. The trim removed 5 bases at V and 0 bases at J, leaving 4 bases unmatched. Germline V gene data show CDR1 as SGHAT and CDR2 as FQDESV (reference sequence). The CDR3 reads CASSVTSGTSTDTQYF. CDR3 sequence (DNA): TGTGCCAGCAGCGTGACTAGCGGGACGAGCACAGATACGCAGTATTTT.

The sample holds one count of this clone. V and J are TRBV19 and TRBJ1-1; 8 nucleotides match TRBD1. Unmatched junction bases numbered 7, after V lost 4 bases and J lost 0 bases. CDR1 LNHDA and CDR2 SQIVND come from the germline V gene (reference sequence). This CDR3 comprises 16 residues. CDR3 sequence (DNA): TGTGCCAGTAGTAGATCAGGGGGCTGGATGAACACTGAAGCTTTCTTT. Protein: CASSRSGGWMNTEAFF.

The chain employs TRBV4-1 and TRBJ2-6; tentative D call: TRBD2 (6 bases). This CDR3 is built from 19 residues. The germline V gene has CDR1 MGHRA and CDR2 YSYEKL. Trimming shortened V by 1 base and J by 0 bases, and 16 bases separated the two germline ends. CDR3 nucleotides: TGCGCCAGCAGCCAAGCCCGGGACTTACACCTCTCTGGGGCCAACGTCCTGACTTTC. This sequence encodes CASSQARDLHLSGANVLTF.

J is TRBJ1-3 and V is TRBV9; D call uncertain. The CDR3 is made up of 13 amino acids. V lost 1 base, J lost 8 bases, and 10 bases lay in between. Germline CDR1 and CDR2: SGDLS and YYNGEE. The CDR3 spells CASSVPGRDTIYF. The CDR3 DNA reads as TGTGCCAGCAGCGTACCAGGTAGAGACACCATATATTTT. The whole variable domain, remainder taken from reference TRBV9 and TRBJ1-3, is DSGVTQTPKHLITATGQRVTLRCSPRSGDLSVYWYQQSLDQGLQFLIQYYNGEERAKGNILERFSAQQFPDLHSELNLSSLELGDSALYFCASSVPGRDTIYFGEGSWLTVV.

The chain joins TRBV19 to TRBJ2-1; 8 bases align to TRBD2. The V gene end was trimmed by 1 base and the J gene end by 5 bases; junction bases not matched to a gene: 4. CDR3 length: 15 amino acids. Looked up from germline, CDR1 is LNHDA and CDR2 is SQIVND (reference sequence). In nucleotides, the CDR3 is TGTGCCAGTAGTATAGCCCAGCGGGAGAACAATGAGCAGTTCTTC. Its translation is CASSIAQRENNEQFF.

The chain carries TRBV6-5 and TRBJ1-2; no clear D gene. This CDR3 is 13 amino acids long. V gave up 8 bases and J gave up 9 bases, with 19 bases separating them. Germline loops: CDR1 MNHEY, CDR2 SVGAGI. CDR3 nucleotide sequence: TGTGCCAGCCATAGAGAGGAGAAGATTAGCTACACCTTC. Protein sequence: CASHREEKISYTF.

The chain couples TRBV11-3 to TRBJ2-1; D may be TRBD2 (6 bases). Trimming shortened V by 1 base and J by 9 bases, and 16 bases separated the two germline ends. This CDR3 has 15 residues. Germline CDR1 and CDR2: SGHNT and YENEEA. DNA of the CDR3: TGTGCCAGCAGCTTAGCCGGAGACCACGGGAGTGAGCAGTTCTTC. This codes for CASSLAGDHGSEQFF.

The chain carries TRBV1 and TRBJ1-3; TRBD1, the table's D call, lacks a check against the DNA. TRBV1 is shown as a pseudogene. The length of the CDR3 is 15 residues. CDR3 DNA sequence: TGCACCAGCAGCCTTGGGCGACAGGGCTGTGACACCATATATTTT. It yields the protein CTSSLGRQGCDTIYF.

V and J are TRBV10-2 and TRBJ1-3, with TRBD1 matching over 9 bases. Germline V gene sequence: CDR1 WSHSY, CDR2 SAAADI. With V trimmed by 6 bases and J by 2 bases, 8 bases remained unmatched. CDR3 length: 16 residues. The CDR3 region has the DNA TGCGCCAGCAGCCCGATTGACAGGGGGACTGGAAACACCATATATTTT. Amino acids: CASSPIDRGTGNTIYF.